This is a list of T cell receptor beta chains from one sample in a study of T cell clones after liver transplantation. The assay was immunoSEQ multiplex PCR, and TCRdb's table has in-frame clones only and misses some. Of tens of thousands of clones listed, roughly 70% are singletons. The input for sequencing was CD4+ T cells from blood, taken at the approximately 16-month timepoint. Every receptor here comes from a human patient who received a liver transplant. Some T cells may possibly be graft donor cells. CDR3s include the opening cysteine and the closing phenylalanine or tryptophan. A D gene is named only where the DNA matches it firmly. Rows may omit the clone size; those that give it use once, few, many or a size class.

CDR3: CASSLPPNTEAFF; DNA: TGTGCCAGCAGTTTACCACCGAACACTGAAGCTTTCTTT; J: TRBJ1-1; size: -; V: TRBV28; D: -
CDR3: CASSLDRAFSGANVLTF; DNA: TGCGCCAGCAGCCTAGACAGGGCGTTTTCTGGGGCCAACGTCCTGACTTTC; J: TRBJ2-6; size: few; V: TRBV4-1; D: TRBD1
CDR3: CASGAGQREETQYF; DNA: TGTGCTAGTGGTGCTGGACAGAGAGAAGAGACCCAGTACTTC; J: TRBJ2-5; size: once; V: TRBV12-5; D: -
CDR3: CASSTYGGTQYF; DNA: TGTGCCAGCAGCACATACGGGGGGACCCAGTACTTC; J: TRBJ2-5; size: few; V: TRBV7-2; D: -
CDR3: CASSPRDRNSPLHF; DNA: TGTGCCAGCTCACCCCGGGACAGGAATTCACCCCTCCACTTT; J: TRBJ1-6; size: -; V: TRBV18; D: TRBD1
CDR3: CASSPNLGTGSGANVLTF; DNA: TGTGCCAGCTCACCTAACCTCGGGACAGGGTCCGGGGCCAACGTCCTGACTTTC; J: TRBJ2-6; size: -; V: TRBV18; D: TRBD1
CDR3: CAWSYRQGDTEAFF; DNA: TGTGCCTGGAGTTACAGACAGGGAGACACTGAAGCTTTCTTT; J: TRBJ1-1; size: -; V: TRBV30; D: TRBD1
CDR3: CASSWTGNLYGYTF; DNA: TGTGCCAGCAGCTGGACAGGGAACCTCTATGGCTACACCTTC; J: TRBJ1-2; size: -; V: TRBV5-8; D: TRBD1
CDR3: CASSSTGTGDIQYF; DNA: TGTGCCAGCAGTTCCACCGGGACAGGGGACATTCAGTACTTC; J: TRBJ2-4; size: -; V: TRBV28; D: TRBD1
CDR3: CASRAGSGRTEAFF; DNA: TGCGCCAGCAGAGCAGGGAGTGGTAGGACTGAAGCTTTCTTT; J: TRBJ1-1; size: once; V: TRBV5-1; D: -
CDR3: CASNWPTKEAFF; DNA: TGTGCCAGCAATTGGCCCACCAAAGAAGCTTTCTTT; J: TRBJ1-1; size: -; V: TRBV6-1; D: -
CDR3: CASSVVAANTGELFF; DNA: TGTGCCAGCAGCGTAGTGGCGGCGAACACCGGGGAGCTGTTTTTT; J: TRBJ2-2; size: -; V: TRBV9; D: -
CDR3: CASSDRERNEQYF; DNA: TGTGCCAGCAGTGACAGGGAACGAAACGAGCAGTACTTC; J: TRBJ2-7; size: -; V: TRBV6-1; D: -
CDR3: CASSRNSGGADGANVLTF; DNA: TGTGCCAGCAGCCGGAATAGCGGGGGGGCTGATGGGGCCAACGTCCTGACTTTC; J: TRBJ2-6; size: -; V: TRBV7-2; D: TRBD2
CDR3: CASSTDRGGGNTIYF; DNA: TGTGCCAGCAGCACAGACAGGGGCGGTGGAAACACCATATATTTT; J: TRBJ1-3; size: -; V: TRBV5-4; D: TRBD1
CDR3: CASTSGDRRYNEQFF; DNA: TGCGCCAGCACTTCAGGGGACAGGAGGTACAATGAGCAGTTCTTC; J: TRBJ2-1; size: -; V: TRBV5-1; D: TRBD1
CDR3: CSASMENEQFF; DNA: TGCAGTGCTAGTATGGAAAATGAGCAGTTCTTC; J: TRBJ2-1; size: -; V: TRBV20-1; D: -
CDR3: CSVERGSYNEQFF; DNA: TGCAGCGTTGAAAGGGGATCCTACAATGAGCAGTTCTTC; J: TRBJ2-1; size: -; V: TRBV29-1; D: -
CDR3: CASGRGGSYEQYF; DNA: TGTGCCAGCGGGCGGGGGGGCTCCTACGAGCAGTACTTC; J: TRBJ2-7; size: few; V: TRBV25-1; D: TRBD2
CDR3: CASSSTDGANTQYF; DNA: TGTGCCAGCAGTTCGACGGACGGGGCAAATACGCAGTATTTT; J: TRBJ2-3; size: -; V: TRBV28; D: -
CDR3: CASSRRQVSYNEQFF; DNA: TGCGCCAGCAGCCGCCGACAGGTTTCCTACAATGAGCAGTTCTTC; J: TRBJ2-1; size: few; V: TRBV5-1; D: -
CDR3: CASSLSTYEQYF; DNA: TGTGCCAGCAGTTTATCGACCTACGAGCAGTACTTC; J: TRBJ2-7; size: -; V: TRBV28; D: -
CDR3: CASSRDLNQPQHF; DNA: TGTGCCAGCAGCCGCGACTTGAATCAGCCCCAGCATTTT; J: TRBJ1-5; size: -; V: TRBV6-5; D: -
CDR3: CASSPPRVTGELFF; DNA: TGTGCCAGCTCACCACCCAGGGTCACCGGGGAGCTGTTTTTT; J: TRBJ2-2; size: few; V: TRBV18; D: -
CDR3: CASRSETLANSPLHF; DNA: TGTGCCAGTAGGTCCGAGACCCTAGCTAATTCACCCCTCCACTTT; J: TRBJ1-6; size: -; V: TRBV19; D: -
CDR3: CASTPGADQPQHF; DNA: TGTGCCAGCACCCCGGGGGCTGATCAGCCCCAGCATTTT; J: TRBJ1-5; size: -; V: TRBV6-6; D: -
CDR3: CAIQGVNIDTQYF; DNA: TGTGCCATTCAGGGGGTCAACATAGATACGCAGTATTTT; J: TRBJ2-3; size: -; V: TRBV25-1; D: TRBD1
CDR3: CASSPSLSGGAYEQYF; DNA: TGTGCCAGCAGCCCTTCCCTTAGCGGGGGCGCCTACGAGCAGTACTTC; J: TRBJ2-7; size: medium-sized; V: TRBV7-2; D: TRBD2
CDR3: CASSVAGTSGMNEQFF; DNA: TGTGCCAGCAGCGTCGCCGGGACTAGCGGGATGAATGAGCAGTTCTTC; J: TRBJ2-1; size: many; V: TRBV9; D: TRBD2
CDR3: CASSFQLGFSGYTF; DNA: TGTGCCAGCAGCTTCCAATTAGGGTTTAGCGGCTACACCTTC; J: TRBJ1-2; size: -; V: TRBV5-7; D: -
CDR3: CASQGGDRINGELFF; DNA: TGTGCCAGTCAGGGTGGAGACAGAATCAACGGGGAGCTGTTTTTT; J: TRBJ2-2; size: -; V: TRBV19; D: -
CDR3: CASSEVRGLYGYTF; DNA: TGTGCCAGCAGTGAGGTCAGGGGGCTGTATGGCTACACCTTC; J: TRBJ1-2; size: -; V: TRBV2; D: TRBD1
CDR3: CASSHEDRGRTDTQYF; DNA: TGTGCCAGCAGCCATGAAGACAGGGGCCGCACAGATACGCAGTATTTT; J: TRBJ2-3; size: many; V: TRBV4-2; D: TRBD1
CDR3: CASSLNRGSTDTQYF; DNA: TGTGCCAGCAGCTTAAATCGGGGTAGCACAGATACGCAGTATTTT; J: TRBJ2-3; size: -; V: TRBV7-2; D: -
CDR3: CASRSLPSTDTQYF; DNA: TGTGCCAGCAGGTCCCTGCCTAGCACAGATACGCAGTATTTT; J: TRBJ2-3; size: -; V: TRBV6-5; D: -
CDR3: CASSGQGLANTEAFF; DNA: TGTGCCAGCAGTGGGCAGGGGTTGGCGAACACTGAAGCTTTCTTT; J: TRBJ1-1; size: -; V: TRBV2; D: -
CDR3: CASSSTGLSNEQFF; DNA: TGTGCCAGCAGCTCTACGGGACTTAGCAATGAGCAGTTCTTC; J: TRBJ2-1; size: -; V: TRBV11-3; D: -
CDR3: CASSPDPPGASSGNTIYF; DNA: TGTGCCAGCAGCCCAGACCCCCCAGGGGCCAGCTCTGGAAACACCATATATTTT; J: TRBJ1-3; size: -; V: TRBV7-6; D: -
CDR3: CASSPLGGGQYF; DNA: TGTGCCAGCAGCCCCCTAGGGGGCGGGCAGTACTTC; J: TRBJ2-7; size: -; V: TRBV5-8; D: TRBD1
CDR3: CASSPEGTRKYEQYF; DNA: TGTGCCAGTAGCCCCGAGGGGACCCGGAAGTACGAGCAGTACTTC; J: TRBJ2-7; size: -; V: TRBV19; D: -
CDR3: CARAGNTEAFF; DNA: TGTGCCAGAGCGGGGAACACTGAAGCTTTCTTT; J: TRBJ1-1; size: few; V: TRBV5-3; D: -
CDR3: CASSLAQGGNEKLFF; DNA: TGTGCCAGCAGCTTAGCACAGGGGGGTAATGAAAAACTGTTTTTT; J: TRBJ1-4; size: -; V: TRBV11-3; D: TRBD1
CDR3: CSGRLAGAQYQETQYF; DNA: TGCAGCGGCCGGTTAGCGGGGGCCCAGTACCAAGAGACCCAGTACTTC; J: TRBJ2-5; size: -; V: TRBV29-1; D: TRBD2
CDR3: CASSPSRDDYGYTF; DNA: TGTGCCAGCTCACCATCCAGGGACGACTATGGCTACACCTTC; J: TRBJ1-2; size: few; V: TRBV18; D: -
CDR3: CASSRGLNNEQFF; DNA: TGCGCCAGCAGCCGTGGACTAAACAATGAGCAGTTCTTC; J: TRBJ2-1; size: -; V: TRBV4-3; D: -
CDR3: CASRVTGAPNQPQHF; DNA: TGTGCCAGTAGGGTGACAGGGGCCCCCAATCAGCCCCAGCATTTT; J: TRBJ1-5; size: few; V: TRBV19; D: TRBD1
CDR3: CAWSVTGNTIYF; DNA: TGTGCCTGGAGTGTAACTGGAAACACCATATATTTT; J: TRBJ1-3; size: -; V: TRBV30; D: -
CDR3: CASSLLGLAGAPNYNEQFF; DNA: TGTGCCAGCAGCTTGTTGGGACTAGCGGGGGCCCCTAACTACAATGAGCAGTTCTTC; J: TRBJ2-1; size: -; V: TRBV5-8; D: TRBD2
CDR3: CASSSGTSGWETQYF; DNA: TGTGCCAGCAGCTCAGGGACTAGCGGGTGGGAGACCCAGTACTTC; J: TRBJ2-5; size: -; V: TRBV11-2; D: TRBD2
CDR3: CSCNLAGGLFNEQFF; DNA: TGCAGCTGTAACTTAGCGGGGGGGCTCTTCAATGAGCAGTTCTTC; J: TRBJ2-1; size: -; V: TRBV29-1; D: TRBD2